These T cell receptor beta chains were read from a single sample in a study of T-cell memory formation after mild COVID-19. A single record per CDR3 protein comes from TCRdb applying MiXCR to the 5' RACE reads. The repertoire holds approximately 480,000 distinct CDR3 sequences, around a sixth seen once, with roughly an eighth in the top ten. Sequences were obtained from PBMCs or a T cell subset sorted from them (not recorded which). These receptors were taken from an adult woman who had mild COVID-19 (a few samples of this study predate the infection). Cell type and time point are not known. Each CDR3 is given with its conserved first and last residue. D genes are given only for firm matches. The size field is filled for only some rows; it gives once, few, many or a size class.

V	D	size	J	DNA	CDR3
TRBV7-2	NA	NA	TRBJ1-2	TGTGCCAGCAGCTTACAGGGTTCCAACTATGGCTACACCTTC	CASSLQGSNYGYTF
TRBV20-1	NA	NA	TRBJ1-1	TGCAGTGCTAGATTAAACACTGAAGCTTTCTTT	CSARLNTEAFF
TRBV6-2/TRBV6-3	TRBD2	NA	TRBJ2-7	TGTGCCAGCAGTTACGCTGGGACTAGCGGGATCGGCTACGAGCAGTACTTC	CASSYAGTSGIGYEQYF
TRBV20-1	TRBD2	NA	TRBJ2-7	TGCAGTGCTAAACTAGCGGAGAGGGGATTCGAGCAGTACTTC	CSAKLAERGFEQYF
TRBV12-3/TRBV12-4	NA	many	TRBJ1-3	TGTGCCAGCAGTCCACTGGGAAACACCATATATTTT	CASSPLGNTIYF
TRBV9	NA	few	TRBJ2-7	TGTGCCAGCAGCGTAAACAGCCTTACCTACGAGCAGTACTTC	CASSVNSLTYEQYF
TRBV7-6	NA	NA	TRBJ2-1	TGTGCCAGCAGCTTAGCGCGGAGTTATGAGCAGTTCTTC	CASSLARSYEQFF
TRBV5-5	NA	NA	TRBJ2-7	TGTGCCAGCAGCTTGGAAGGCAGTTTTGGGTCCTACGAGCAGTACTTC	CASSLEGSFGSYEQYF
TRBV4-1	TRBD1	NA	TRBJ1-1	TGCGCCAGCAGCCCGGGACAGCCGGGCACTGAAGCTTTCTTT	CASSPGQPGTEAFF
TRBV19	NA	few	TRBJ1-5	TGTGCCACTTCGGGCAGCCATAGCAATCAGCCCCAGCATTTT	CATSGSHSNQPQHF
TRBV27	NA	few	TRBJ2-7	TGTGCCAGCAGGTTAACAGGGATCTCCTACGAGCAGTACTTC	CASRLTGISYEQYF
TRBV4-2	NA	few	TRBJ1-2	TGTGCCAGCAGCCAAGAAAGTGGGGGTACCTATGGCTACACCTTC	CASSQESGGTYGYTF
TRBV20-1	TRBD1	few	TRBJ2-2	TGCAGTGTTAACAGGGGTCCCGGGGAGCTGTTTTTT	CSVNRGPGELFF
TRBV20-1	TRBD1	few	TRBJ2-3	TGCAGTGCTAGGGCCGGGACAGGGGACACAGATACGCAGTATTTT	CSARAGTGDTDTQYF